These T cell receptor beta chains were read from a single sample in a study of T-cell memory formation after mild COVID-19. TCRdb fed the 5' RACE reads into MiXCR, producing one record per CDR3 protein. The table includes roughly 170,000 distinct CDR3 sequences, 18% detected once. The sequenced material came from PBMCs or a T cell subset sorted from them (not recorded which). These receptors all stem from a man younger than 30 who had mild COVID-19 (a few samples of this study predate the infection). Cell type and time point are not known. CDR3s include the opening cysteine and the closing phenylalanine or tryptophan. Fields, in order: clone size, V gene, D gene, J gene, CDR3 protein, CDR3 DNA. The D gene is left open where the match is weak. Not all rows give a size; the values are once, few, many and, for expanded clones, a class.

few	TRBV20-1	TRBD1	TRBJ1-6	CSARDRGTGDSPLHF	TGCAGTGCTAGGGATCGGGGGACAGGTGATTCACCCCTCCACTTT
few	TRBV6-6	TRBD1	TRBJ1-5	CASQRTGAQPQHF	TGTGCCAGCCAGAGGACAGGGGCTCAGCCCCAGCATTTT
few	TRBV18	.	TRBJ2-2	CASSPVRELFF	TGTGCCAGCTCACCCGTCCGGGAGCTGTTTTTT
.	TRBV7-9	TRBD2	TRBJ2-1	CASSLGTSGNNEQFF	TGTGCCAGCAGCTTGGGGACTAGCGGAAACAATGAGCAGTTCTTC
.	TRBV5-6	TRBD1	TRBJ1-5	CASIRGNQPQHF	TGTGCCAGCATCAGGGGGAATCAGCCCCAGCATTTT
.	TRBV5-6	.	TRBJ1-2	CASGWGSGYTF	TGTGCCAGCGGGTGGGGGAGCGGCTACACCTTC
few	TRBV20-1	.	TRBJ1-3	CSASGTTGYWNTIYF	TGCAGTGCTAGCGGGACAACTGGATACTGGAACACCATATATTTT
.	TRBV7-2	TRBD2	TRBJ2-5	CASSLVSLAGVQETQYF	TGTGCCAGCAGCTTAGTAAGCCTAGCGGGGGTCCAAGAGACCCAGTACTTC
.	TRBV9	.	TRBJ1-6	CASSVEASRNSPLHF	TGTGCCAGCAGCGTAGAAGCATCCAGAAATTCACCCCTCCACTTT
once	TRBV5-1	TRBD2	TRBJ2-1	CASSPPGTSAYNEQFF	TGCGCCAGCAGCCCCCCCGGGACTAGTGCATACAATGAGCAGTTCTTC
.	TRBV5-4	TRBD2	TRBJ2-3	CASSLERGVDTQYF	TGTGCCAGCAGCTTGGAGCGGGGGGTAGATACGCAGTATTTT
.	TRBV5-1	.	TRBJ1-2	CASSVGGPTYGYTF	TGCGCCAGCAGCGTCGGGGGGCCTACCTATGGCTACACCTTC
.	TRBV24-1	.	TRBJ2-7	CATSVGAGYEQYF	TGTGCCACCAGTGTAGGGGCGGGATACGAGCAGTACTTC
few	TRBV18	.	TRBJ1-2	CASSPGGGHGYTF	TGTGCCAGCTCACCGGGAGGGGGGCATGGCTACACCTTC
.	TRBV11-2	.	TRBJ2-7	CASSLDGGDYEQYF	TGTGCCAGCAGCTTAGACGGGGGAGACTACGAGCAGTACTTC
few	TRBV5-4	TRBD1	TRBJ2-3	CASGDRGTDTQYF	TGTGCCAGCGGGGACAGAGGCACAGATACGCAGTATTTT
.	TRBV5-1	TRBD1	TRBJ1-2	CASSAQGAVGDGYTF	TGCGCCAGCAGCGCCCAGGGGGCAGTTGGAGATGGCTACACCTTC
.	TRBV7-2	.	TRBJ2-1	CASSLSVDNEQFF	TGTGCCAGCAGCTTATCGGTTGACAATGAGCAGTTCTTC
many	TRBV7-2	TRBD2	TRBJ2-3	CASSPRVQRGTDTQYF	TGTGCCAGCAGCCCCCGAGTCCAGCGGGGGACAGATACGCAGTATTTT
.	TRBV7-2	TRBD2	TRBJ2-3	CASSLPRVGLEGADTQYF	TGTGCCAGCAGCTTACCCCGAGTGGGACTAGAAGGGGCAGATACGCAGTATTTT
.	TRBV6-5	.	TRBJ1-5	CASSYWRGTPPQHF	TGTGCCAGCAGTTACTGGAGGGGGACCCCGCCCCAGCATTTT
few	TRBV10-3	.	TRBJ1-1	CADSRSRERTGGTEAFF	TGTGCAGATAGCAGAAGTCGGGAACGGACGGGAGGGACTGAAGCTTTCTTT
.	TRBV7-8	.	TRBJ2-5	CASSVAQGPGAQYF	TGTGCCAGCAGCGTAGCACAGGGACCCGGGGCCCAGTACTTC
few	TRBV7-2	TRBD2	TRBJ2-3	CASPGGSGGHTDTQYF	TGTGCCAGCCCGGGGGGTAGCGGGGGCCACACAGATACGCAGTATTTT
few	TRBV6-2/TRBV6-3	.	TRBJ1-3	CACHWGTFGNTIYF	TGTGCCTGCCACTGGGGGACGTTCGGAAACACCATATATTTT
.	TRBV7-2	TRBD2	TRBJ2-3	CASSLQGLAGGDTQYF	TGTGCCAGCAGCTTACAGGGACTAGCGGGGGGAGATACGCAGTATTTT
.	TRBV6-2/TRBV6-3	.	TRBJ1-6	CASSNREHQGAPLHF	TGTGCCAGCAGCAATAGGGAGCACCAAGGAGCACCCCTCCACTTT